This T cell receptor (beta chain) stems from a study of CD8+CD57+ T cells in acquired aplastic anemia. Broader study findings: Sharing between patients and controls was observed for roughly 29 CD8+ CDR3 sequences. Levels of CD8+ Simpson's diversity were not significantly distinct in patients versus controls.

Germline V CDR1 and CDR2: SGHTA, FQGNSA. The CDR3 is made up of 14 amino acids. In patients chosen for sequencing, flow cytometry had shown CD8+CD57+ cell expansion. No therapy had been given to the patients at the time of blood sampling. Genomic DNA served as template for TCR beta VDJ and CDR3 profiling. MiXCR, run by TCRdb on the reads, gives a single entry per CDR3 protein. Of 150,000 to 200,000 distinct CDR3 sequences listed, around 47% are singletons. This clonotype was counted between two and nine times. Its antigen is still unknown. A single base separates this from a much larger clone, so it may be a read error.

The V call is TRBV7-2, the J call TRBJ2-7; 7 bases align to TRBD2. With the DNA end fitting TRBJ2-1 better, the J assignment may be wrong. Input material: sorted CD4+, CD8+, or CD8+CD57+ T cells (not recorded which) from PBMCs. This sequence was found in a human donor with aplastic anemia. The CDR3 nucleotides read TGTGCCAGCAGTCTAGCGGAAGTGAGCAATGAGCAGTTCTTC. The encoded protein is CASSLAEVSNEQFF.